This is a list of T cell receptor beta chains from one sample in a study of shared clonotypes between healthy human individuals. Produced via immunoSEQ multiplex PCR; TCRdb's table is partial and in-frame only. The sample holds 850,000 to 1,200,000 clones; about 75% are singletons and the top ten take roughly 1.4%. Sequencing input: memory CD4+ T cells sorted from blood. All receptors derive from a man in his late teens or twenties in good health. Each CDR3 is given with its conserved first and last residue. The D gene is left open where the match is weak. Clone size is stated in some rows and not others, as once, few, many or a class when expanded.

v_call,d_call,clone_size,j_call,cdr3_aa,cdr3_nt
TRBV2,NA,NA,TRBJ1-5,CASKAVGNQPQHF,TGTGCCAGCAAGGCAGTCGGCAATCAGCCCCAGCATTTT
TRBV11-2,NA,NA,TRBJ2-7,CASSSQSGSYEQYF,TGTGCCAGCAGCAGCCAGTCCGGGAGCTACGAGCAGTACTTC
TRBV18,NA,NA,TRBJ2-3,CASSPPAGDTQYF,TGTGCCAGCTCACCACCGGCGGGAGATACGCAGTATTTT
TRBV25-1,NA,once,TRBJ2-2,CASSDAQPPGELFF,TGTGCCAGCAGTGACGCCCAGCCCCCCGGGGAGCTGTTTTTT
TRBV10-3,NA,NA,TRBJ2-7,CAISESLGPLPYEQYF,TGTGCCATCAGTGAGTCTCTAGGCCCCCTTCCCTACGAGCAGTACTTC
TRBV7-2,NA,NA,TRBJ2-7,CASSLGSTYEQYF,TGTGCCAGCAGCTTAGGATCTACCTACGAGCAGTACTTC
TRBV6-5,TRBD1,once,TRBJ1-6,CASSPDRGRWSPLHF,TGTGCCAGCAGCCCGGACAGGGGTCGTTGGTCACCCCTCCACTTT
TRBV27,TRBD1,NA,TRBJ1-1,CASSLSLTGGRGEAFF,TGTGCCAGCAGTTTGTCCTTAACAGGGGGAAGAGGTGAAGCTTTCTTT
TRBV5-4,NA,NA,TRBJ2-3,CASTLASTDTQYF,TGTGCCAGCACTCTAGCAAGCACAGATACGCAGTATTTT
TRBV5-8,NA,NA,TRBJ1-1,CASSLGVRKNTEAFF,TGTGCCAGCAGCTTGGGGGTCAGGAAAAACACTGAAGCTTTCTTT
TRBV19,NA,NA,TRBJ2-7,CASSIPPSYEQYF,TGTGCCAGTAGTATCCCGCCCTCCTACGAGCAGTACTTC
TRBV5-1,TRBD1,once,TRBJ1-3,CASSSGQGRNTIYF,TGCGCCAGCAGCTCCGGACAGGGGAGAAACACCATATATTTT
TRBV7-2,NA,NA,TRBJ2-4,CASSLGTLGGNIQYF,TGTGCCAGCAGCTTAGGAACCCTCGGCGGGAACATTCAGTACTTC
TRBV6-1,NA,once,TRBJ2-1,CASSPWGSDEQFF,TGTGCCAGCAGCCCGTGGGGTTCCGATGAGCAGTTCTTC
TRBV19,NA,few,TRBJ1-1,CASRNPQAPQGTEAFF,TGTGCCAGTAGGAACCCTCAGGCGCCTCAGGGTACTGAAGCTTTCTTT
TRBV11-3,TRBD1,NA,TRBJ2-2,CASSRTGGTGELFF,TGTGCCAGCAGCCGGACAGGCGGCACCGGGGAGCTGTTTTTT
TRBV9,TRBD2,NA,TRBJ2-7,CASSVGIAGVYEQYF,TGTGCCAGCAGCGTTGGAATAGCGGGAGTCTACGAGCAGTACTTC
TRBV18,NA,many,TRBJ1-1,CASSPRRGLDTEAFF,TGTGCCAGCTCACCACGGAGGGGCCTGGACACTGAAGCTTTCTTT
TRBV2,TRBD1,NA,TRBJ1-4,CASIPDRGLEKLFF,TGTGCCAGCATCCCCGACAGGGGGCTTGAAAAACTGTTTTTT
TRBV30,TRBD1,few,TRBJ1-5,CAWQTGGQPQHF,TGTGCCTGGCAAACAGGGGGTCAGCCCCAGCATTTT
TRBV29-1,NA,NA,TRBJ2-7,CSVEPASLGPYEQYF,TGCAGCGTTGAACCCGCTAGTCTCGGCCCCTACGAGCAGTACTTC
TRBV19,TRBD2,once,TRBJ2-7,CASADPGLGAKEQYF,TGTGCCAGCGCGGATCCGGGACTAGGGGCGAAAGAGCAGTACTTC
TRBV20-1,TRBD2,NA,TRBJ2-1,CSVRGSSEQFF,TGCAGTGTCCGCGGGAGCAGCGAGCAGTTCTTC
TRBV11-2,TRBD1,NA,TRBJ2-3,CASSFGTAGDTQYF,TGTGCCAGCAGCTTTGGGACAGCAGGAGATACGCAGTATTTT
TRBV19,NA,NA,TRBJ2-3,CASSIDLVIRSDTQYF,TGTGCCAGTAGTATAGATCTAGTAATAAGGTCAGATACGCAGTATTTT
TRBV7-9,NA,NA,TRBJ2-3,CASSRRDPTDTQYF,TGTGCCAGCAGCCGTCGGGATCCCACAGATACGCAGTATTTT
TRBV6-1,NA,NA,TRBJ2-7,CASSEGGARSYEQYF,TGTGCCAGCAGTGAGGGGGGGGCTCGCTCCTACGAGCAGTACTTC
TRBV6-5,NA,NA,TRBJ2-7,CASSPRRNYYGQYF,TGTGCCAGCAGCCCACGACGGAACTACTACGGACAGTACTTC
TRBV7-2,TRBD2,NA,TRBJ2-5,CASSSNTGLAGEETQYF,TGTGCCAGCAGCTCTAACACGGGGCTAGCGGGAGAAGAGACCCAGTACTTC
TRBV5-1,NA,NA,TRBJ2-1,CASSLNEGTYNEQFF,TGCGCCAGCAGCTTGAACGAGGGGACCTACAATGAGCAGTTCTTC
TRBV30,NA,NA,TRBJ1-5,CAWSPGMGSQPQHF,TGTGCCTGGAGTCCGGGTATGGGAAGTCAGCCCCAGCATTTT
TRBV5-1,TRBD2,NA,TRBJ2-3,CASSELTSDKYF,TGCGCCAGCAGCGAATTAACTAGCGACAAGTATTTT
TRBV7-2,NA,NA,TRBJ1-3,CASSLQANLGNTIYF,TGTGCCAGCAGCTTACAGGCCAACCTCGGAAACACCATATATTTT
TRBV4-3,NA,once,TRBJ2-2,CASSQLERGVPGTGELFF,TGCGCCAGCAGCCAGCTCGAAAGGGGTGTTCCGGGCACCGGGGAGCTGTTTTTT
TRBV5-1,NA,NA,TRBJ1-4,CASSFGGSTNEKLFF,TGCGCCAGCAGCTTTGGTGGTTCAACTAATGAAAAACTGTTTTTT
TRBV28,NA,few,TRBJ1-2,CARAVTGGYTF,TGTGCCAGAGCAGTAACCGGTGGCTACACCTTC
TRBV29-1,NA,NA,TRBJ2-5,CSLGVETQYF,TGCAGCCTTGGAGTTGAGACCCAGTACTTC
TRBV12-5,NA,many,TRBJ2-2,CASGQQLRTGELFF,TGTGCTAGTGGTCAGCAGTTACGTACCGGGGAGCTGTTTTTT
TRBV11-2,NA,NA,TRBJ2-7,CASSLSRVLEQYF,TGTGCCAGCAGCTTGAGCAGGGTTCTCGAGCAGTACTTC
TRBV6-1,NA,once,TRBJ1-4,CASIAGQVLGEKLFF,TGTGCCAGCATCGCAGGGCAAGTTTTAGGGGAAAAACTGTTTTTT
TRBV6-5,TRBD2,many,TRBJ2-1,CASREGLGSYNEQFF,TGTGCCAGCAGGGAGGGACTAGGGTCCTACAATGAGCAGTTCTTC
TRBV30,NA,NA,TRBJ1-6,CAWSVLGRPLHF,TGTGCCTGGAGTGTACTTGGTAGGCCCCTCCACTTT
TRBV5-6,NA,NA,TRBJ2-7,CASSLVSSYEQYF,TGTGCCAGCAGCTTGGTGTCCTCCTACGAGCAGTACTTC